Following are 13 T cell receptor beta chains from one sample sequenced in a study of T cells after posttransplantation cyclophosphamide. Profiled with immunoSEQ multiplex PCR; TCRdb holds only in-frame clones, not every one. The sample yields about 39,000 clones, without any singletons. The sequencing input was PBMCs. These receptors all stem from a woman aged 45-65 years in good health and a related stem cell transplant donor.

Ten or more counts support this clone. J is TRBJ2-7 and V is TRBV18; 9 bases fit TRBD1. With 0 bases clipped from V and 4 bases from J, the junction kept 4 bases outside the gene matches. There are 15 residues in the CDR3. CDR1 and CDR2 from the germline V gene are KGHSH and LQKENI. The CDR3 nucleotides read TGTGCCAGCTCACCACCGGGACAGGGTCGGTACGAGCAGTACTTC. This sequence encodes CASSPPGQGRYEQYF.

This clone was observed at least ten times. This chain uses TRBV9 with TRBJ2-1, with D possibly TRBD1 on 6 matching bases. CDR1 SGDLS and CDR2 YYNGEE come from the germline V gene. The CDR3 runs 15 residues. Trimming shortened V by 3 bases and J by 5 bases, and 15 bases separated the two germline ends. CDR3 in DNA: TGTGCCAGCAGCGCTGACGGGGACACACACAATGAGCAGTTCTTC. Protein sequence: CASSADGDTHNEQFF.

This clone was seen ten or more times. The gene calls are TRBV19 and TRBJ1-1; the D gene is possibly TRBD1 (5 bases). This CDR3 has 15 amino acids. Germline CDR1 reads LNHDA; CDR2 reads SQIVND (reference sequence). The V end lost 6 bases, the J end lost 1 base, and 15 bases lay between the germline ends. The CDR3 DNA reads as TGTGCCAGTAGATCAACCGGAGGGGCGAACACTGAAGCTTTCTTT. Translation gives CASRSTGGANTEAFF.

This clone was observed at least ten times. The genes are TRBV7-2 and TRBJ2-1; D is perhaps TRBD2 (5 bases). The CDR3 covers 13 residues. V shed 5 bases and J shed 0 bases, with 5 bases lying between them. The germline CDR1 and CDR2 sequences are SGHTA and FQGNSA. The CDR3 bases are TGTGCCAGCAGCGGGAGCTCCTACAATGAGCAGTTCTTC. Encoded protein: CASSGSSYNEQFF.

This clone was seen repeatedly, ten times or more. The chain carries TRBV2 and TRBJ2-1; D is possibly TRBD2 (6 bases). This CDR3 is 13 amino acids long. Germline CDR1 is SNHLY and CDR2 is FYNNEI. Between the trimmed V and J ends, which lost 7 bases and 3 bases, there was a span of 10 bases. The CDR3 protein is CASTRRVYNEQFF. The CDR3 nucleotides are TGTGCCAGCACCAGGAGGGTCTACAATGAGCAGTTCTTC. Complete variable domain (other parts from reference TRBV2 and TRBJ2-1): EPEVTQTPSHQVTQMGQEVILRCVPISNHLYFYWYRQILGQKVEFLVSFYNNEISEKSEIFDDQFSVERPDGSNFTLKIRSTKLEDSAMYFCASTRRVYNEQFFGPGTRLTVL.

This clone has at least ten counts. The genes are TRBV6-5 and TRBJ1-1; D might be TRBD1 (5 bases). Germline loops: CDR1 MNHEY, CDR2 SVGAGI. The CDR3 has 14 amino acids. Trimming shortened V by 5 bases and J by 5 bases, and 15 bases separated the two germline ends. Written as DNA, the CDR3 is TGTGCCAGCAGTGTTACCTTCGGGGGGACTGAAGCTTTCTTT. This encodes CASSVTFGGTEAFF.

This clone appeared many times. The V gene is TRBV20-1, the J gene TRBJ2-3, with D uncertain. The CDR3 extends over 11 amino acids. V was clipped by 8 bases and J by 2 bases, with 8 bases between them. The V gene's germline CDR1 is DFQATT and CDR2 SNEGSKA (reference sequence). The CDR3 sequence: CSQRVTDTQYF. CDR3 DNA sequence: TGCAGTCAACGGGTCACAGATACGCAGTATTTT.

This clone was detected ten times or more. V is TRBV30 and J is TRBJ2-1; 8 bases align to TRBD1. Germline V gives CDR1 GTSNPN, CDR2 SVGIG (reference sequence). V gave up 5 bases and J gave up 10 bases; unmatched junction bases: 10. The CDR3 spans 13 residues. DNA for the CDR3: TGTGCCTGGGGATTTCAGGGGGCAATCGAGCAGTTCTTC. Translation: CAWGFQGAIEQFF.

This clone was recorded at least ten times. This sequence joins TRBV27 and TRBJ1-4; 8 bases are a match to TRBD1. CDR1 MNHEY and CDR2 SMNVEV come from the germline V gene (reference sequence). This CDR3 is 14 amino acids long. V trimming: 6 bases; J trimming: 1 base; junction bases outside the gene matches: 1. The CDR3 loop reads CASRDRETNEKLFF. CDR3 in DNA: TGTGCCAGCAGGGACAGGGAAACTAATGAAAAACTGTTTTTT.

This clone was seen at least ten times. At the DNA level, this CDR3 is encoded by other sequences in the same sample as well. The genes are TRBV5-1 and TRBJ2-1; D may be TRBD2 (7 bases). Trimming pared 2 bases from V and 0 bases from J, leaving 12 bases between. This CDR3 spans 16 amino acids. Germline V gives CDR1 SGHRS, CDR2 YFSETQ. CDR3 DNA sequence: TGCGCCAGCAGCTTAAGGGGGGGGAGCTCCTACAATGAGCAGTTCTTC. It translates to CASSLRGGSSYNEQFF.

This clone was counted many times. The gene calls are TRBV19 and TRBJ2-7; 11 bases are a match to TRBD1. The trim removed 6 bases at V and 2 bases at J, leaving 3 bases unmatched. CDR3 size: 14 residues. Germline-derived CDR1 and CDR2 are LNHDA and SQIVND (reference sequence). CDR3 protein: CASSQGQGAYEQYF. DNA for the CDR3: TGTGCCAGTAGCCAGGGACAGGGGGCCTACGAGCAGTACTTC.

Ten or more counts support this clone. This chain's CDR3 is CATSLGQANSPLHF. For the CDR3, the DNA is TGTGCCACTTCCCTGGGACAGGCGAATTCACCCCTCCACTTT. This sequence joins TRBV2 and TRBJ1-6; TRBD1 matches 8 bases. The CDR3 sequence is 14 residues long. V was clipped by 10 bases and J by 7 bases; unmatched bases: 9. Germline assignment: CDR1 SNHLY and CDR2 FYNNEI.

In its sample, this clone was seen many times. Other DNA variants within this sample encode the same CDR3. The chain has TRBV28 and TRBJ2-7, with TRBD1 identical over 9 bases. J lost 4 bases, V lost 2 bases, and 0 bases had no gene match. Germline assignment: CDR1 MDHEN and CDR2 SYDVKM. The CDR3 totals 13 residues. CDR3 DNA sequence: TGTGCCAGCAGTTTAGGGACAGGGTACGAGCAGTACTTC. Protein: CASSLGTGYEQYF. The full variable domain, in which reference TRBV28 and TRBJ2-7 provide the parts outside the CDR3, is DVKVTQSSRYLVKRTGEKVFLECVQDMDHENMFWYRQDPGLGLRLIYFSYDVKMKEKGDIPEGYSVSREKKERFSLILESASTNQTSMYLCASSLGTGYEQYFGPGTRLTVT.